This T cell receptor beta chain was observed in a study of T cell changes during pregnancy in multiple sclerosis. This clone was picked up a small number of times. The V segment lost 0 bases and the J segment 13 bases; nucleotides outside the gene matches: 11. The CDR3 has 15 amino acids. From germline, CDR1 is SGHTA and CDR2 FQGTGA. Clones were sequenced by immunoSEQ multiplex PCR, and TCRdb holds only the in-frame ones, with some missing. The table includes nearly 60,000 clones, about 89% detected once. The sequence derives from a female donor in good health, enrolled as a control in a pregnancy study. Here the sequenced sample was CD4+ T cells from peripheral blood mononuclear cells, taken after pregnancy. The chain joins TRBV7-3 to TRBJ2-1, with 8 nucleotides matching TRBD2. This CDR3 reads CASSLTGASGLNQFF. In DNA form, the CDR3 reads TGTGCCAGCAGCTTAACCGGGGCTAGCGGGTTAAATCAGTTCTTC.